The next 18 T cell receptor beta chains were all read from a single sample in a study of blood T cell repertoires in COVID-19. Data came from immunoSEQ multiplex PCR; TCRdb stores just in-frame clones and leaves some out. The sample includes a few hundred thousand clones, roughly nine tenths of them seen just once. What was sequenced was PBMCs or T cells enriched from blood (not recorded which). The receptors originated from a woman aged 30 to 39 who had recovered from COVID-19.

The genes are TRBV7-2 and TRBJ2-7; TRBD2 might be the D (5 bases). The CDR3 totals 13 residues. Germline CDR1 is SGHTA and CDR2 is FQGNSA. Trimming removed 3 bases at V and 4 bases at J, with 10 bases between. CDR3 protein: CASSFKGVYEQYF. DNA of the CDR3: TGTGCCAGCAGCTTTAAGGGAGTTTACGAGCAGTACTTC.

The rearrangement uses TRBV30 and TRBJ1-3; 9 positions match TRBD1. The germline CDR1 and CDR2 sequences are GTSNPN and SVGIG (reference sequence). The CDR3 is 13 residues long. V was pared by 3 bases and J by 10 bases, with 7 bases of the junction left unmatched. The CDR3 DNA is TGTGCCTGGAGGGGGACAGGGTTTTTTACCATATATTTT. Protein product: CAWRGTGFFTIYF. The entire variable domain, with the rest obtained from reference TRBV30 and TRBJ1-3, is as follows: SQTIHQWPATLVQPVGSPLSLECTVEGTSNPNLYWYRQAAGRGLQLLFYSVGIGQISSEVPQNLSASRPQDRQFILSSKKLLLSDSGFYLCAWRGTGFFTIYFGEGSWLTVV.

CDR3: CASSRPGLAMETQYF. The CDR3 DNA follows: TGTGCCAGCAGCCGACCGGGACTAGCGATGGAGACCCAGTACTTC. The chain carries TRBV25-1 and TRBJ2-5; 10 bases align to TRBD2. V gave up 6 bases and J gave up 5 bases; unmatched junction bases: 9. Germline values: CDR1 MGHDK, CDR2 SYGVNS. The CDR3 has 15 amino acids.

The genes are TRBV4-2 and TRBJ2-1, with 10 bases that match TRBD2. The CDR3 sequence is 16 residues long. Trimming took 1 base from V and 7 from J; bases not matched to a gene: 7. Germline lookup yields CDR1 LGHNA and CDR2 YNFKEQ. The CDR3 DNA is TGTGCCAGCAGCCAAGGAGGGGGACTAGCGAGAAATGAGCAGTTCTTC. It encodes CASSQGGGLARNEQFF.

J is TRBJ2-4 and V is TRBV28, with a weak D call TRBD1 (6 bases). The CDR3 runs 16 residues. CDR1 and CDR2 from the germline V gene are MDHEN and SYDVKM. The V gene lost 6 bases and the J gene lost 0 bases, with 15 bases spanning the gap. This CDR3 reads CASSPPTGVAKNIQYF. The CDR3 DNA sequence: TGTGCCAGCAGCCCGCCGACAGGCGTAGCCAAAAACATTCAGTACTTC.

The CDR3 bases are TGTGCCAGCAGCTTAGCAGGGGTTCACAATCAGCCCCAGCATTTT. Encoded protein: CASSLAGVHNQPQHF. This chain links TRBV7-9 with TRBJ1-5, with D possibly being TRBD1 (5 bases). CDR1 and CDR2 (germline): SEHNR, FQNEAQ (reference sequence). V lost 0 bases to trimming and J lost 3 bases, with 9 bases between them. This CDR3 comprises 15 residues.

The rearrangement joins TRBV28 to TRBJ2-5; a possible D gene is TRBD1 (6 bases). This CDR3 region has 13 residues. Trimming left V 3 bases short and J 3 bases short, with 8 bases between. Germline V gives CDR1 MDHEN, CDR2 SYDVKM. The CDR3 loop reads CASSLGAEETQYF. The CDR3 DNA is TGTGCCAGCAGTTTGGGGGCTGAAGAGACCCAGTACTTC.

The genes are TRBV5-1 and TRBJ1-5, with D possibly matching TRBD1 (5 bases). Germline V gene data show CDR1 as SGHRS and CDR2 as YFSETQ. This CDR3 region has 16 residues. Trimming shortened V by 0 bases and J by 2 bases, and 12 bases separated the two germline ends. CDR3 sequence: CASSLEGTGRNQPQHF. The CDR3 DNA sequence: TGCGCCAGCAGCTTGGAGGGAACAGGTCGCAATCAGCCCCAGCATTTT.

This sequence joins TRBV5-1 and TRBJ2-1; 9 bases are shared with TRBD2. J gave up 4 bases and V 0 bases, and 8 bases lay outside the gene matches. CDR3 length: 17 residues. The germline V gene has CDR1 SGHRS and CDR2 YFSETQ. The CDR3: CASSLEVGSGGYNEQFF. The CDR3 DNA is TGCGCCAGCAGCTTGGAGGTGGGCAGCGGGGGGTACAATGAGCAGTTCTTC.

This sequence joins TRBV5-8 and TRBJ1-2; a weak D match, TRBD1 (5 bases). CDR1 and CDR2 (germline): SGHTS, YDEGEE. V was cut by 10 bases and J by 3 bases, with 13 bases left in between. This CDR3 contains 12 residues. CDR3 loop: CAVRLQDYGYTF. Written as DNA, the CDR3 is TGTGCCGTTCGTCTACAGGACTATGGCTACACCTTC.

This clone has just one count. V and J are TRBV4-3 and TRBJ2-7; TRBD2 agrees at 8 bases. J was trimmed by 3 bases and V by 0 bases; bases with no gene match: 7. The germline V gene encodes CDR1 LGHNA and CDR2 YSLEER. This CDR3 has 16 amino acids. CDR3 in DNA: TGCGCCAGCAGCCAAGATCTGCCCGGGACTAGCTACGAGCAGTACTTC. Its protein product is CASSQDLPGTSYEQYF.

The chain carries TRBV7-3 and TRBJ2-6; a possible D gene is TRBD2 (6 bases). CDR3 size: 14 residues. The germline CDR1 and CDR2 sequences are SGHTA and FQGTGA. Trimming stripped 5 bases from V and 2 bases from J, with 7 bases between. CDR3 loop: CASSPGAGANVLTF. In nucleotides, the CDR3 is TGTGCCAGCAGCCCGGGGGCTGGGGCCAACGTCCTGACTTTC. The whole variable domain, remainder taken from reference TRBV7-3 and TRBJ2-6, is GAGVSQTPSNKVTEKGKYVELRCDPISGHTALYWYRQSLGQGPEFLIYFQGTGAADDSGLPNDRFFAVRPEGSVSTLKIQRTERGDSAVYLCASSPGAGANVLTFGAGSRLTVL.

The CDR3 region has the DNA TGTGCCTGGAGGGTGTCGGGCGAGCAGTACTTC. This codes for CAWRVSGEQYF. The rearrangement joins TRBV2 to TRBJ2-7, with D maybe TRBD2 (6 bases). CDR1 is SNHLY, CDR2 FYNNEI, per germline. The CDR3 totals 11 residues. The V end lost 11 bases, the J end lost 6 bases, and 14 bases lay between the germline ends.

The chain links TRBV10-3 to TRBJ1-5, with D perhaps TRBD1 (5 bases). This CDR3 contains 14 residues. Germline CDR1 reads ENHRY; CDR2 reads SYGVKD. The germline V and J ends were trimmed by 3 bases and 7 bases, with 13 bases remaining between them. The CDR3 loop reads CAISEHSGGQPQHF. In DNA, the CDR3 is TGTGCCATCAGTGAACATAGTGGGGGGCAGCCCCAGCATTTT.

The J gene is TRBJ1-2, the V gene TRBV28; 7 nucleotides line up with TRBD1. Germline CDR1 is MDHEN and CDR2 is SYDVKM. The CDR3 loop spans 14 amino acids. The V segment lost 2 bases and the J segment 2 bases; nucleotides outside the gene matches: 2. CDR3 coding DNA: TGTGCCAGCAGTTTAGACAGGGTAAACTATGGCTACACCTTC. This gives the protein CASSLDRVNYGYTF.

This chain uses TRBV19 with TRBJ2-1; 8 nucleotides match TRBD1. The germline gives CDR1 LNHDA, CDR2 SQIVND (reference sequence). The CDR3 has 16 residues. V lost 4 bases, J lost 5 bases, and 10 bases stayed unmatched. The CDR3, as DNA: TGTGCCAGTAGTACGTTTGTCAGGGGGCTAAACAATGAGCAGTTCTTC. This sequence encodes CASSTFVRGLNNEQFF.

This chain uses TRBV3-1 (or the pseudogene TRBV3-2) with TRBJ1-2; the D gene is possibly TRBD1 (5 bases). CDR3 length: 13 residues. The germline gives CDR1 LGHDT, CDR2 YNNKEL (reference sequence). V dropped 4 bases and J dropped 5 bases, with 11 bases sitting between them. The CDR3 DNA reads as TGTGCCAGCAGCCCCACTGGGGGGTATGGCTACACCTTC. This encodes CASSPTGGYGYTF.

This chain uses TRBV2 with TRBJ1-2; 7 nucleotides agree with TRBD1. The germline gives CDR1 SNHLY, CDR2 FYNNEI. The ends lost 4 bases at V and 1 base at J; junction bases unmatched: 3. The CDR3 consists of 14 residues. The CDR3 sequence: CASSAGQLNYGYTF. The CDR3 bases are TGTGCCAGCAGTGCGGGACAGCTTAACTATGGCTACACCTTC.